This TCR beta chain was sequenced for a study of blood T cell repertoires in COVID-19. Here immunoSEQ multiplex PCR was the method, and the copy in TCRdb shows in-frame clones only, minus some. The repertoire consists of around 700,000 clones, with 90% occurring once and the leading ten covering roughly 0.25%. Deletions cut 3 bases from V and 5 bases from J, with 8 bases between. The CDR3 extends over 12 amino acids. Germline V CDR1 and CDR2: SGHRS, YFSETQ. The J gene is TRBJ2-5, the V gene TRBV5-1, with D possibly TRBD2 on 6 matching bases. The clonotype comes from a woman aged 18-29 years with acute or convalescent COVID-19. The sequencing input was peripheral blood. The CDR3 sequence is CASSSTSETQYF. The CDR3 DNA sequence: TGCGCCAGCAGCTCTACTAGCGAGACCCAGTACTTC.